A single T cell receptor beta chain is shown here with its context. At one boundary the junction diverges from the germline segment, which might be a read error. This record belongs to a study of regulatory T cells in long-lasting Graves disease. Relying on iRepertoire HTBI primers and Arm-PCR of CDR3 regions, the team built TCR beta libraries. TCRdb ran MiXCR on the multiplex PCR reads and lists one entry per CDR3 protein. Of about half a million distinct CDR3 sequences in the sample, about 12% were seen once. Time point here: newly diagnosed GD, antithyroid drugs for less than 3 months. Construction of the TCR library relied on RNA isolated from PBMCs. The CDR3 loop spans 16 amino acids. Germline assignment: CDR1 LNHDA and CDR2 SQIVND (reference sequence). Another study also made use of these data, one on T cells in Graves' hyperthyroidism and ophthalmopathy. As that report states: Most clonotypes expanded in thyroid above 0.001 were likewise present in blood. Patients with ophthalmopathy were separated from those with stable hyperthyroidism by a 13 V-J model.

The genes are TRBV19 and TRBJ2-7; 8 bases fit TRBD2. The TCR originated in a woman in her 30s with Graves disease. The material sequenced was peripheral blood mononuclear cells (PBMCs), taken at new diagnosis, from a patient treated with antithyroid drugs. CDR3 sequence reads: CASSFREGPHSCEQYF. The CDR3 nucleotides read TGTGCCAGTAGTTTCCGGGAGGGGCCGCACTCCTGCGAGCAGTACTTC.